Shown below are 16 T cell receptor beta chains from a single sample sequenced in a study of human T cells and chemical hapten exposure. Each CDR3 protein gets one entry after TCRdb re-called the 5' RACE reads with MiXCR. The sample consists of about 140,000 distinct CDR3 sequences, 4.1% of them appearing once. Whole blood, unfractionated, served as the material for total RNA extraction. The receptors originated from a female donor in good health.

This clonotype was seen repeatedly, ten times or more. The chain joins TRBV20-1 to TRBJ1-2; D gene uncertain. Germline-derived CDR1 and CDR2 are DFQATT and SNEGSKA (reference sequence). The CDR3 covers 13 residues. V shed 0 bases and J shed 3 bases, with 8 bases lying between them. CDR3 residues: CSARDVQDYGYTF. Here the CDR3 DNA reads TGCAGTGCTAGAGATGTGCAGGACTATGGCTACACCTTC.

This clonotype was picked up many times. J is TRBJ2-3 and V is TRBV5-6; maybe TRBD2 (5 bases). CDR3 size: 17 residues. V was pared by 4 bases and J by 4 bases, with 22 bases between. Looked up from germline, CDR1 is SGHDT and CDR2 is YYEEEE. CDR3 bases: TGTGCCAGCAGCACTCCAACCGGGCTCCGCGGGCCAGATACGCAGTATTTT. It yields the protein CASSTPTGLRGPDTQYF.

The sample holds many counts of this clonotype. CDR3: CASSDVSRDGYEQYF. The CDR3, as DNA: TGTGCCAGCAGTGACGTCTCACGGGACGGCTACGAGCAGTACTTC. This chain links TRBV6-1 with TRBJ2-7; D is perhaps TRBD1 or TRBD2 (5 bases each). The CDR3 spans 15 residues. CDR1 is MNHNS, CDR2 SASEGT, per germline. Between the trimmed V and J ends, which lost 3 bases and 3 bases, there was a span of 15 bases.

In this sample, this clonotype turned up many times. The J gene is TRBJ2-3, the V gene TRBV6-5; D is possibly TRBD1 (6 bases). This CDR3 is 16 amino acids long. V lost 4 bases and J 1 base, leaving 15 bases between the germline ends. CDR1 and CDR2 (germline): MNHEY, SVGAGI. CDR3 in amino acids: CASSSPTGWGTDTQYF. The CDR3, as DNA: TGTGCCAGCAGTTCCCCCACAGGGTGGGGCACAGATACGCAGTATTTT.

Of note for this clonotype: Germline is not matched at one junction end, which may reflect a read error. The V and J genes are TRBV6-5 and TRBJ2-3, with D perhaps given as TRBD1 or TRBD2 (5 bases each). This CDR3 spans 14 amino acids. Germline CDR1 is MNHEY and CDR2 is SVGAGI. The CDR3 protein is CASSYNRGTDTQCF. The CDR3 DNA follows: TGTGCCAGCAGTTACAACCGGGGCACAGATACGCAGTGTTTT.

There are many counts of this clonotype. V gene TRBV19 combines with J gene TRBJ2-2; D uncertain. The CDR3 runs to 14 residues. Germline lookup yields CDR1 LNHDA and CDR2 SQIVND (reference sequence). Trimming cost V 9 bases and J 4 bases, with 15 bases left between them. CDR3 amino acids: CASASSGPTGELFF. CDR3 coding DNA: TGTGCCAGCGCATCCTCCGGCCCCACCGGGGAGCTGTTTTTT.

This clonotype was found many times. The rearrangement joins TRBV4-1 to TRBJ2-6, with 7 bases fitting TRBD1. J gave up 2 bases and V 1 base, and 5 bases lay outside the gene matches. From germline, CDR1 is MGHRA and CDR2 YSYEKL. The CDR3 contains 17 residues. The CDR3 reads CASSQGPTGAGANVLTF. The CDR3 nucleotides read TGCGCCAGCAGCCAAGGTCCTACAGGGGCTGGGGCCAACGTCCTGACTTTC.

There are many counts of this clonotype. The rearrangement uses TRBV12-3 or TRBV12-4 and TRBJ1-1; perhaps TRBD1 as D (5 bases). This CDR3 has 14 residues. Trimming removed 2 bases from V and 4 bases from J, with 11 bases in between. DNA of the CDR3: TGTGCCAGCAGTTTAAGGACATTGGCCACTGAAGCTTTCTTT. It specifies CASSLRTLATEAFF.

This clonotype was observed at least ten times. The chain is built from TRBV6-1 and TRBJ1-2, with TRBD1 as a possible D gene (5 bases). Deletions cut 5 bases from V and 3 bases from J, with 16 bases between. Germline V gene lookup returns CDR1 MNHNS and CDR2 SASEGT. CDR3 length: 15 amino acids. The CDR3 nucleotides read TGTGCCAGCAGTTATACCGGGGCAACCCACTATGGCTACACCTTC. It codes for CASSYTGATHYGYTF.

The chain combines TRBV20-1 with TRBJ1-6; 8 positions agree with TRBD1. This CDR3 spans 13 amino acids. V lost 5 bases to trimming and J lost 7 bases; unmatched junction nucleotides: 4. Germline V CDR1 and CDR2: DFQATT, SNEGSKA (reference sequence). Here the CDR3 reads CSAGTGGNSPLHF. The CDR3 DNA is TGCAGTGCTGGGACAGGAGGAAATTCACCCCTCCACTTT.

The table lists this clonotype with a few counts. This chain connects TRBV12-3 or TRBV12-4 to TRBJ1-2, with 9 bases fitting TRBD1. CDR3 length: 14 amino acids. After removal of 6 bases from V and 4 bases from J, the junction contained 6 bases not matched to a gene. This CDR3 reads CASSPDRGFYGYTF. The CDR3 DNA follows: TGTGCCAGCAGCCCCGACAGGGGGTTCTATGGCTACACCTTC.

This clonotype was seen ten or more times. The chain employs TRBV7-8 and TRBJ1-2; D call uncertain. CDR3 length: 15 amino acids. From germline, CDR1 is SGHVS and CDR2 FQNEAQ. The V end was cut by 0 bases, the J end by 4 bases, with 12 bases between. The CDR3 sequence is CASSLAATPGYGYTF. In DNA form, the CDR3 reads TGTGCCAGCAGCTTAGCTGCGACCCCAGGCTATGGCTACACCTTC. Full variable domain (rest looked up from reference TRBV7-8 and TRBJ1-2): GAGVSQSPRYKVAKRGQDVALRCDPISGHVSLFWYQQALGQGPEFLTYFQNEAQLDKSGLPSDRFFAERPEGSVSTLKIQRTQQEDSAVYLCASSLAATPGYGYTFGSGTRLTVV.

This clonotype occurred many times. V usage is TRBV5-1 and J usage is TRBJ1-4; possible D gene TRBD1, 6 bases. V was cut by 4 bases and J by 8 bases, with 18 bases left in between. CDR3 length: 15 amino acids. Germline V gives CDR1 SGHRS, CDR2 YFSETQ. The CDR3 DNA reads TGCGCCAGCAGCCCATACGGGGGGCGGGACGAAAAACTGTTTTTT. It codes for CASSPYGGRDEKLFF.

This clonotype was recorded many times. This rearrangement joins TRBV10-3 to TRBJ2-5, with D possibly being TRBD1 or TRBD2 (5 bases each). This CDR3 comprises 16 residues. The germline V and J ends were trimmed by 0 bases and 3 bases, with 14 bases remaining between them. Germline V gives CDR1 ENHRY, CDR2 SYGVKD. The DNA for the CDR3 is TGTGCCATCAGTGAGTCGACCACCGGGACGGAAGAGACCCAGTACTTC. Translated, it gives CAISESTTGTEETQYF.

This clonotype was recorded many times. This rearrangement joins TRBV9 to TRBJ1-3; D is unclear. The CDR3 totals 18 residues. Germline CDR1 and CDR2: SGDLS and YYNGEE. The germline V and J ends were trimmed by 3 bases and 0 bases, with 19 bases remaining between them. In nucleotides, the CDR3 is TGTGCCAGCAGCGCGACCACATGGGCGGACCGCTCTGGAAACACCATATATTTT. Protein product: CASSATTWADRSGNTIYF.

In its sample, this clonotype was seen many times. The chain employs TRBV9 and TRBJ2-3; D not resolved. Germline lookup yields CDR1 SGDLS and CDR2 YYNGEE. The V end lost 3 bases, the J end lost 0 bases, and 17 bases lay between the germline ends. The CDR3 contains 17 residues. This CDR3 is CASSGRLVQSSTDTQYF. CDR3 DNA sequence: TGTGCCAGCAGCGGGCGACTGGTCCAATCTAGCACAGATACGCAGTATTTT.